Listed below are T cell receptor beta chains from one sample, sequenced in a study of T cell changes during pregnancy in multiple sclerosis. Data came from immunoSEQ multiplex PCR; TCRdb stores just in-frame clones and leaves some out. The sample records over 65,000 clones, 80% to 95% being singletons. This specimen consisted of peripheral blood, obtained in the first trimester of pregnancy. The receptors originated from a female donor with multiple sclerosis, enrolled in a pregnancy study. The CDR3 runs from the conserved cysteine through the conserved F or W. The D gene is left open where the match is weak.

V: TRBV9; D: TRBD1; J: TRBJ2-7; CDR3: CASSARQGFEQYF; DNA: TGTGCCAGCAGCGCACGACAGGGGTTCGAGCAGTACTTC
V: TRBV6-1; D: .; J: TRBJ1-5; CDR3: CASSEQGPGQPQHF; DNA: TGTGCCAGCAGTGAACAGGGGCCGGGTCAGCCCCAGCATTTT
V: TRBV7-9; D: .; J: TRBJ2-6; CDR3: CASSSGHSGANVLTF; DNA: TGTGCCAGCAGCTCTGGACATTCTGGGGCCAACGTCCTGACTTTC
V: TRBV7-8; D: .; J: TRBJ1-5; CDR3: CASSLRVMTGGNQPQHF; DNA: TGTGCCAGCAGCTTACGGGTCATGACAGGAGGCAATCAGCCCCAGCATTTT
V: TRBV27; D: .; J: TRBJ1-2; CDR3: CASKMGHGYGYTF; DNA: TGTGCCAGCAAAATGGGACATGGGTATGGCTACACCTTC
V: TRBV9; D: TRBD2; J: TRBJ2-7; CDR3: CASSGGTSREQYF; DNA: TGTGCCAGCAGCGGGGGGACTAGCCGCGAGCAGTACTTC
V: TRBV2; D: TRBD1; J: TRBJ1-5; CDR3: CASRVGQASNQPQHF; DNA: TGTGCCAGCAGGGTCGGACAGGCTAGCAATCAGCCCCAGCATTTT
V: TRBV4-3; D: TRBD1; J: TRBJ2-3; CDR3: CASSHLQGGTDTQYF; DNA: TGCGCCAGCAGCCATTTACAGGGGGGCACAGATACGCAGTATTTT
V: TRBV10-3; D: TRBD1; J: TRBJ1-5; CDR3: CASRTGDQPQHF; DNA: TGTGCCAGCCGGACAGGGGATCAGCCCCAGCATTTT
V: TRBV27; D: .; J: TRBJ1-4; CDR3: CASSRLGEVREKLFF; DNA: TGTGCCAGCAGTCGATTAGGGGAGGTTCGGGAAAAACTGTTTTTT
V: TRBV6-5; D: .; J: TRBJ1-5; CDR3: CASSYSSRVGNQPQHF; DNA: TGTGCCAGCAGTTACTCGTCCAGGGTCGGCAATCAGCCCCAGCATTTT
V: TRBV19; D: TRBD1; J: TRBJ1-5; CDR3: CASSDRDGQPQHF; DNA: TGTGCCAGTAGCGACAGGGACGGTCAGCCCCAGCATTTT
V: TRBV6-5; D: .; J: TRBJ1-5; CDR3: CASRHLGENQPQHF; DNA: TGTGCCAGCAGACACCTCGGGGAAAATCAGCCCCAGCATTTT
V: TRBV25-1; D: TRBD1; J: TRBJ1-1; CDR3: CASSYRGQNTEAFF; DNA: TGTGCCAGCAGCTACAGGGGCCAGAACACTGAAGCTTTCTTT
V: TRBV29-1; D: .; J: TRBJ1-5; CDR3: CSAGGYNQPQHF; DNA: TGCAGCGCCGGGGGGTACAATCAGCCCCAGCATTTT
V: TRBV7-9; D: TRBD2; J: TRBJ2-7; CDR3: CASSGLAGSSYEQYF; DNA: TGTGCCAGCAGCGGGCTAGCGGGGAGCTCCTACGAGCAGTACTTC
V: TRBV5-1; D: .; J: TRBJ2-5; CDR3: CASSLAGAGRYTGKETQYF; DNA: TGCGCCAGCAGCTTGGCCGGGGCAGGGAGGTATACGGGGAAAGAGACCCAGTACTTC
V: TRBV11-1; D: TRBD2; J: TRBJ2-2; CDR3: CASRPAGGTGELFF; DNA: TGTGCCAGCAGACCCGCGGGGGGCACCGGGGAGCTGTTTTTT
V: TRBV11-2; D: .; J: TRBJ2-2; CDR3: CASSLIEGTGELFF; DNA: TGTGCCAGCAGCCTAATAGAGGGCACCGGGGAGCTGTTTTTT
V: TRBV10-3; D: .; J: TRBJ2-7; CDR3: CAIRDSGSWWQYF; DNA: TGTGCCATCAGGGACTCGGGTTCTTGGTGGCAGTACTTC
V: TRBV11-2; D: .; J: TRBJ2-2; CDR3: CASSRGSYTGELFF; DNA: TGTGCCAGCAGCCGAGGGTCGTACACTGGGGAGCTGTTTTTT
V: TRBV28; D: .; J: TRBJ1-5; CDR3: CASSREGSPSNQPQHF; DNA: TGTGCCAGCAGTCGGGAGGGATCGCCGAGCAATCAGCCCCAGCATTTT
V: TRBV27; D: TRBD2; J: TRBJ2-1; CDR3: CASSSFSGETYNEQFF; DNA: TGTGCCAGCAGTTCTTTTAGCGGGGAAACCTACAATGAGCAGTTCTTC
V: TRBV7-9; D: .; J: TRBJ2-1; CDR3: CASSLGRGWQFF; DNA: TGTGCCAGCAGCTTAGGAAGGGGGTGGCAGTTCTTC
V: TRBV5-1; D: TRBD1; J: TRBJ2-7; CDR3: CASSIGQGDEQYF; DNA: TGCGCCAGCAGCATCGGACAGGGCGACGAGCAGTACTTC
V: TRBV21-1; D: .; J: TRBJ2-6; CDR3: CASSKGGQVIKGANVLTF; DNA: TGTGCCAGCAGCAAAGGGGGACAGGTTATTAAGGGGGCCAACGTCCTGACTTTC
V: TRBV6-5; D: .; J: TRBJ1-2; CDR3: CASSSDNSNYGYTF; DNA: TGTGCCAGCAGCTCGGACAACTCTAACTATGGCTACACCTTC
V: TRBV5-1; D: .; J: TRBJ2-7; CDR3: CASSLGGGTGYEQYF; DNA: TGCGCCAGCAGCTTGGGGGGGGGCACGGGATACGAGCAGTACTTC
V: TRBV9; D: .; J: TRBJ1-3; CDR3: CASSAFQGFSGNTIYF; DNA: TGTGCCAGCAGCGCGTTTCAGGGGTTTTCTGGAAACACCATATATTTT
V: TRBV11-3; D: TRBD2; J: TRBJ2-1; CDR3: CASSLRGGRGKGYNEQFF; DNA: TGTGCCAGCAGCTTACGGGGCGGGAGGGGTAAGGGCTACAATGAGCAGTTCTTC
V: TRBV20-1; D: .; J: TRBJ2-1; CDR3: CSAKLEQFF; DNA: TGCAGTGCAAAGCTGGAGCAGTTCTTC
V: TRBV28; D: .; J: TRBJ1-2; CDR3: CASSLSRVNYGYTF; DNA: TGTGCCAGCAGTTTATCCAGGGTAAACTATGGCTACACCTTC
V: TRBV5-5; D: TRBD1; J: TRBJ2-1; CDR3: CASRHDRGSYNEQFF; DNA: TGTGCCAGCAGACATGACAGGGGCTCCTACAATGAGCAGTTCTTC
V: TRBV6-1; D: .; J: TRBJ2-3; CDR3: CASSESTAGATTDTQYF; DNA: TGTGCCAGCAGTGAAAGTACAGCGGGCGCGACCACAGATACGCAGTATTTT
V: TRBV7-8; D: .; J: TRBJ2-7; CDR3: CASSLGLVRGSSYEQYF; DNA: TGTGCCAGCAGCTTAGGGTTAGTCAGGGGAAGCTCCTACGAGCAGTACTTC
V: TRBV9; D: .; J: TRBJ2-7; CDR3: CASSVAGQGSSPDEQYF; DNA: TGTGCCAGCAGCGTAGCAGGTCAGGGGAGCTCCCCCGACGAGCAGTACTTC
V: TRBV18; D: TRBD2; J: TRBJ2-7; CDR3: CASSPLMTSGSYEQYF; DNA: TGTGCCAGCTCACCGCTCATGACTAGCGGCTCCTACGAGCAGTACTTC
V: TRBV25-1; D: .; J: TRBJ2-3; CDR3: CASSDSGTDTQYF; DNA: TGTGCCAGCAGTGATAGCGGGACAGACACGCAGTATTTT
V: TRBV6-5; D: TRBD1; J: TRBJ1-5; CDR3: CASRPRGQGTQPQHF; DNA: TGTGCCAGCAGGCCCCGGGGACAGGGGACGCAGCCCCAGCATTTT
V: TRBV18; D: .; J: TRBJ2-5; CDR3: CASSPRVSGVAPQETQYF; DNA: TGTGCCAGCTCACCGAGGGTTAGTGGGGTGGCGCCACAGGAGACCCAGTACTTC
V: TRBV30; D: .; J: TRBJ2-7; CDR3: CASTGVAYEQYF; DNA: TGTGCCTCAACGGGAGTGGCCTACGAGCAGTACTTC